The T cell receptor beta chain described here comes from a study of blood T cells in healthy people across ages. With 0 bases clipped from V and 0 bases from J, the junction kept 0 bases outside the gene matches. CDR3 size: 15 residues. Germline lookup yields CDR1 MRHNA and CDR2 SNTAGT. This clonotype was counted once. Per sample, a minimum of 6.5 million PBMCs were isolated. A J-beta primer mix and a sample-barcoded 5' primer were used in a second PCR of about 6 to 12 cycles. Unique molecular identifiers of 12 random nucleotides labeled each cDNA. From the 5' RACE reads, TCRdb called clonotypes with MiXCR, one entry per CDR3 protein. Altogether some 1,000,000 distinct CDR3 sequences are present, about 25% being singletons, with the ten largest covering 0.75%. These data are also associated with another study on T cells of mothers and their children. This second study notes: Three healthy Caucasian mothers and their six children donated. Each mother gave over 8 million TCR beta CDR3 reads; each child, roughly 3.1 million.

This chain links TRBV6-4 with TRBJ2-3; 7 bases match TRBD2. The sequence was obtained from a girl aged 2 to 10 in good health. Sequencing was carried out using blood. CDR3 DNA sequence: TGTGCCAGCAGTGACTCAGCGGGAAGCACAGATACGCAGTATTTT. It is translated as CASSDSAGSTDTQYF.